The present T cell receptor (beta chain) was sequenced within a study of cytomegalovirus exposure and HLA in healthy donors. V was pared by 0 bases and J by 7 bases, with 12 bases of the junction left unmatched. This CDR3 is built from 19 residues. Germline loops: CDR1 SGHRS, CDR2 YFSETQ. Study-level findings and limits: According to a later analysis, most TCR beta chains associated with CMV appeared HLA-restricted.

A few counts support this clone. Its antigen is not identified. It was with 60 Vbeta and 13 Jbeta primers that the PCR ran. How the authors handled the data: A follow-up analysis tallied about 88 million unique TCR beta chains, roughly 11 million shared. Sequencing used immunoSEQ multiplex PCR; TCRdb keeps in-frame clones, though not all of them. D and trimming come from the DNA, and the V and J calls and clone size come from that table. The sample has about 220,000 clones, about 74% seen once. V and J are TRBV5-1 and TRBJ2-2, with 13 bases lining up with TRBD2. This sequence originates from a woman aged 25 to 45 in good health and CMV-seronegative. Sequencing was done on a sample of PBMCs. The CDR3 nucleotides are TGCGCCAGCAGCTTGGGGGGGTCCGGGACTAGCGGGATCGTCGGGGAGCTGTTTTTT. Translating it yields CASSLGGSGTSGIVGELFF. Supplemented by reference TRBV5-1 and TRBJ2-2, the full variable domain reads KAGVTQTPRYLIKTRGQQVTLSCSPISGHRSVSWYQQTPGQGLQFLFEYFSETQRNKGNFPGRFSGRQFSNSRSEMNVSTLELGDSALYLCASSLGGSGTSGIVGELFFGEGSRLTVL.